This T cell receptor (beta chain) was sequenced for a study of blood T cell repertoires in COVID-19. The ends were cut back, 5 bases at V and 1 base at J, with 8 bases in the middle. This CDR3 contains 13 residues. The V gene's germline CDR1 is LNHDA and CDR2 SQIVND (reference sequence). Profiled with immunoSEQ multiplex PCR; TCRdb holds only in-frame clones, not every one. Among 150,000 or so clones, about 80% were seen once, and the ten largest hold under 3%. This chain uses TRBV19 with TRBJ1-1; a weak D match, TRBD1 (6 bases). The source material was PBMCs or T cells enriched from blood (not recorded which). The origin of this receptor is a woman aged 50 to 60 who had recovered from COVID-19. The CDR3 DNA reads TGTGCCAGTAGTGTACAGGGGAACACTGAAGCTTTCTTT. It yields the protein CASSVQGNTEAFF. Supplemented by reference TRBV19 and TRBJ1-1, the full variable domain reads DGGITQSPKYLFRKEGQNVTLSCEQNLNHDAMYWYRQDPGQGLRLIYYSQIVNDFQKGDIAEGYSVSREKKESFPLTVTSAQKNPTAFYLCASSVQGNTEAFFGQGTRLTVV.